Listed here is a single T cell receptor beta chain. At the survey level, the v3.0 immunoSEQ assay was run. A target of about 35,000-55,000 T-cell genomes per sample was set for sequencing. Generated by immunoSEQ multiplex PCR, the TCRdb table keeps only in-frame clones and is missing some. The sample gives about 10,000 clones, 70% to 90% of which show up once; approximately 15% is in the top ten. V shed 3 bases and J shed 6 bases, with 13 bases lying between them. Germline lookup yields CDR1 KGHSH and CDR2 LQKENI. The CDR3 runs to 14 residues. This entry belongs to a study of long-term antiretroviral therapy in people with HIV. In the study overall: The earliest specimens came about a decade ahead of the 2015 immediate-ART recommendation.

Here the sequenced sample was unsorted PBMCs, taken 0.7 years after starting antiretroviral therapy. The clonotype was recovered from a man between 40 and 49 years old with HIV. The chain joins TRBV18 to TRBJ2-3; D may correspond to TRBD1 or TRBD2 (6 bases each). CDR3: CASSPTGARDTQYF. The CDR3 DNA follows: TGTGCCAGCTCACCTACGGGGGCACGGGATACGCAGTATTTT. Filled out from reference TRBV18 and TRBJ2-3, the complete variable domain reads NAGVMQNPRHLVRRRGQEARLRCSPMKGHSHVYWYRQLPEEGLKFMVYLQKENIIDESGMPKERFSAEFPKEGPSILRIQQVVRGDSAAYFCASSPTGARDTQYFGPGTRLTVL.